The clone carrying this T cell receptor (beta chain) appeared once. The antigen is not known. This entry belongs to a study of T cell responses to AZD1222 COVID-19 vaccine. Whole-study results and caveats: Dominant CD4 TCR responses targeted spike regions 160-218 and 743-854. Donors skewed white British and female; clonal diversity was possibly underestimated. Nearly half of unique spike-specific TCRs reportedly avoided B.1.351 and B.1.1.7 mutated regions.

The method was immunoSEQ multiplex PCR; TCRdb's version includes in-frame clones alone and lacks a portion of them. The table shows about 200,000 clones, with more than 80% occurring only once. This CDR3 is 16 amino acids long. Germline CDR1 reads SGHNT; CDR2 reads YENEEA. The junction had 9 bases not matched to a gene; V was cut back by 2 bases and J by 9 bases. Sequencing was performed on peripheral blood, taken 28 days after the second dose of the MenACWY control vaccine. The chain has TRBV11-3 and TRBJ2-1; 11 bases are a match to TRBD2. This receptor was taken from an adult who received the MenACWY meningococcal vaccine as a control. CDR3 amino acids: CASSLRGLAGRSEQFF. CDR3 bases: TGTGCCAGCAGCTTAAGAGGACTAGCGGGTCGTAGTGAGCAGTTCTTC.